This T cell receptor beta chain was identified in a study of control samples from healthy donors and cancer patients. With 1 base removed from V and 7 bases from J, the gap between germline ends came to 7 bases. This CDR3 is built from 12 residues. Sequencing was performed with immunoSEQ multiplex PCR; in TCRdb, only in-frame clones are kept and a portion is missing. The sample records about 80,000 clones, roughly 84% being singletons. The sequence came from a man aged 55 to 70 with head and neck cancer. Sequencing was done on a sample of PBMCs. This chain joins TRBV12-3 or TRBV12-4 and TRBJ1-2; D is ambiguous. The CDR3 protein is CASSLVRSGYTF. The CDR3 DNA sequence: TGTGCCAGCAGTTTAGTCAGGTCTGGCTACACCTTC.